Below are 26 T cell receptor beta chains sequenced from a single sample in a study of blood T cell repertoires in COVID-19. The method was immunoSEQ multiplex PCR; TCRdb's version includes in-frame clones alone and lacks a portion of them. The table lists approximately 150,000 clones, approximately 83% of them singletons, with roughly 5.6% in the top ten. Material for sequencing was PBMCs or T cells enriched from blood (not recorded which). These receptors were obtained from a man between 65 and 80 years old who had been exposed to COVID-19.

The chain uses TRBV11-2 and TRBJ1-4; D perhaps matches TRBD1 (5 bases). The V gene lost 5 bases and the J gene lost 0 bases, with 13 bases spanning the gap. The CDR3 spans 16 residues. In germline, CDR1 is SGHAT, CDR2 FQNNGV. CDR3 region: CASSPRQPSTNEKLFF. The CDR3 DNA reads TGTGCCAGCAGCCCGCGACAGCCGTCAACTAATGAAAAACTGTTTTTT.

The chain uses TRBV9 and TRBJ2-1, with 13 positions matching TRBD2. V was pared by 3 bases and J by 16 bases, with 10 bases of the junction left unmatched. CDR3 length equals 14 residues. Germline CDR1 SGDLS, CDR2 YYNGEE. The CDR3 reads CASSGRTSGGPLFF. The CDR3 DNA follows: TGTGCCAGCAGCGGGCGGACTAGCGGGGGCCCCCTCTTCTTC.

This clone was detected many times. V is TRBV14 and J is TRBJ2-2; 7 positions match TRBD1. CDR1 and CDR2 (germline): SGHDN, FVKESK. The CDR3 has 17 amino acids. Germline trimming cut 0 bases from V and 3 bases from J; bases unmatched to any gene: 7. CDR3 residues: CASSQDYPGTDTGELFF. CDR3 nucleotides: TGTGCCAGCAGCCAAGATTATCCGGGGACAGACACCGGGGAGCTGTTTTTT.

This clone was seen once. The genes are TRBV10-2 and TRBJ2-3, with D perhaps matching TRBD2 (7 bases). Germline CDR1 reads WSHSY; CDR2 reads SAAADI. The V and J ends lost 10 bases and 5 bases respectively, with 25 bases between them. The CDR3 contains 16 residues. The CDR3 reads CATEGGGGPYGDTQYF. The CDR3 DNA reads TGCGCCACCGAAGGAGGGGGAGGGCCGTATGGAGATACGCAGTATTTT.

V is TRBV29-1 and J is TRBJ2-5; the D gene is possibly TRBD2 (6 bases). V lost 4 bases and J 3 bases, leaving 12 bases between the germline ends. Germline V gene lookup returns CDR1 SQVTM and CDR2 ANQGSEA. CDR3 length: 13 residues. Here the CDR3 DNA reads TGCAGCGTTGCCCGACAGCGGGAAGAGACCCAGTACTTC. It codes for CSVARQREETQYF. Drawing the rest from reference TRBV29-1 and TRBJ2-5, the complete variable domain is SAVISQKPSRDICQRGTSLTIQCQVDSQVTMMFWYRQQPGQSLTLIATANQGSEATYESGFVIDKFPISRPNLTFSTLTVSNMSPEDSSIYLCSVARQREETQYFGPGTRLLVL.

In its sample, this clone was seen a few times. This sequence joins TRBV3-1 (or the pseudogene TRBV3-2) and TRBJ1-2, with 7 bases lining up with TRBD1. The CDR3 spans 12 residues. In germline, CDR1 is LGHDT, CDR2 YNNKEL (reference sequence). J was trimmed by 7 bases and V by 10 bases; bases with no gene match: 9. As DNA, the CDR3 is TGTGCCACCTCAGGGGACAGTCTTGGCTACACCTTC. This sequence encodes CATSGDSLGYTF.

This clone was detected only once. The V call is TRBV9, the J call TRBJ2-1; D possibly corresponds to TRBD1 (5 bases). The germline CDR1 and CDR2 sequences are SGDLS and YYNGEE. V lost 1 base to trimming and J lost 0 bases, with 20 bases between them. This CDR3 is built from 19 residues. The CDR3 sequence: CASSVTPRGLGRSYNEQFF. In DNA, the CDR3 is TGTGCCAGCAGCGTAACCCCTAGGGGTCTCGGCCGCTCCTACAATGAGCAGTTCTTC.

The chain carries TRBV6-5 and TRBJ2-7; D unresolved. V lost 10 bases and J 9 bases, leaving 19 bases between the germline ends. CDR1 and CDR2 (germline): MNHEY, SVGAGI. This CDR3 is 12 amino acids long. This CDR3 is CATTLGHILQYF. In DNA form, the CDR3 reads TGTGCCACGACCCTGGGCCACATCTTGCAGTACTTC.

The chain uses TRBV7-9 and TRBJ2-7, with 7 bases matching TRBD1. The trim removed 3 bases at V and 8 bases at J, leaving 4 bases unmatched. The germline V gene encodes CDR1 SEHNR and CDR2 FQNEAQ (reference sequence). The CDR3 is made up of 12 amino acids. The CDR3: CASSLTGHKQYF. As DNA, the CDR3 is TGTGCCAGCAGCTTGACAGGGCACAAGCAGTACTTC.

The chain joins TRBV4-3 to TRBJ1-2; D is ambiguous. The V end lost 0 bases, the J end lost 5 bases, and 7 bases lay between the germline ends. CDR3 length: 13 residues. CDR1 LGHNA and CDR2 YSLEER come from the germline V gene. DNA of the CDR3: TGCGCCAGCAGCCAAGATACGGGGTATGGCTACACCTTC. Amino acids: CASSQDTGYGYTF.

This clone has just one count. The genes are TRBV7-2 and TRBJ1-5, with no clear D. CDR1 and CDR2 (germline): SGHTA, FQGNSA. The CDR3 has 14 residues. Trimming cost V 6 bases and J 0 bases, with 9 bases left between them. The CDR3 region is CASSTDDSNQPQHF. CDR3 DNA: TGTGCCAGCAGTACAGATGATAGCAATCAGCCCCAGCATTTT.

This clone was seen more than once but under ten times. CDR3 DNA sequence: TGTGCCAGCAGTTTGTCAGGGGTGAGAGGAAACACCATATATTTT. Translated: CASSLSGVRGNTIYF. This chain links TRBV28 with TRBJ1-3; the D gene is possibly TRBD1 (6 bases). From germline, CDR1 is MDHEN and CDR2 SYDVKM. V was clipped by 3 bases and J by 4 bases, with 13 bases between them. This CDR3 is built from 15 residues.

This clone appeared a few times. The V gene is TRBV2, the J gene TRBJ1-1; D gene ambiguous. CDR3 length: 15 amino acids. The V and J ends lost 6 bases and 0 bases respectively, with 14 bases between them. CDR1 is SNHLY, CDR2 FYNNEI, per germline. The CDR3 loop reads CASRLEGVMNTEAFF. CDR3 DNA: TGTGCCAGCAGGTTAGAGGGCGTCATGAACACTGAAGCTTTCTTT.

The gene calls are TRBV4-1 and TRBJ2-7; D may be TRBD1 (6 bases). V was clipped by 1 base and J by 5 bases, with 12 bases between them. The CDR3 is 14 residues long. Germline V CDR1 and CDR2: MGHRA, YSYEKL. The CDR3 DNA reads TGCGCCAGCAGCCAAGCCGACAGGCCCCACGAGCAGTACTTC. It codes for CASSQADRPHEQYF.

This chain uses TRBV29-1 with TRBJ1-1, with D maybe TRBD1 (5 bases). Germline CDR1 is SQVTM and CDR2 is ANQGSEA. The CDR3 length is 13 residues. The ends were cut back, 7 bases at V and 4 bases at J, with 16 bases in the middle. The CDR3 loop reads CSAWNPQGTEAFF. CDR3 nucleotides: TGCAGCGCCTGGAACCCCCAGGGCACTGAAGCTTTCTTT.

Notes on this clone: Compared with germline, one end of the junction differs, possibly owing to a read error. The chain combines TRBV18 with TRBJ2-5; 15 bases map to TRBD2. Germline CDR1 is KGHSH and CDR2 is LQKENI. This CDR3 region has 17 residues. CDR3 amino acids: CASSSPGLAGGQETQYF. The DNA for the CDR3 is TGTGCCAGCTCATCACCTGGACTAGCGGGGGGGCAAGAGACCCAGTACTTC.

The V and J genes are TRBV7-9 and TRBJ1-2, with TRBD1 as a possible D gene (5 bases). The germline CDR1 and CDR2 sequences are SEHNR and FQNEAQ (reference sequence). The CDR3 runs 16 residues. Trimming took 4 bases from V and 2 from J, leaving 17 bases between them. Here the CDR3 DNA reads TGTGCCAGCAGCTCGGATTGGGGGGGACGGAACTATGGCTACACCTTC. Its translation: CASSSDWGGRNYGYTF. The whole variable domain, filled in from reference TRBV7-9 and TRBJ1-2, reads DTGVSQNPRHKITKRGQNVTFRCDPISEHNRLYWYRQTLGQGPEFLTYFQNEAQLEKSRLLSDRFSAERPKGSFSTLEIQRTEQGDSAMYLCASSSDWGGRNYGYTFGSGTRLTVV.

The V call is TRBV5-4, the J call TRBJ2-5; maybe TRBD1 (7 bases). V lost 4 bases, J lost 5 bases, and 18 bases lay in between. The CDR3 runs to 15 residues. Per germline, CDR1 SGHNT and CDR2 YYREEE (reference sequence). The CDR3 region has the DNA TGTGCCAGCAGCCCCAAGGAGGGGGCTATGGAGACCCAGTACTTC. This gives the protein CASSPKEGAMETQYF. The full variable domain, with the rest looked up from reference TRBV5-4 and TRBJ2-5, is ETGVTQSPTHLIKTRGQQVTLRCSSQSGHNTVSWYQQALGQGPQFIFQYYREEENGRGNFPPRFSGLQFPNYSSELNVNALELDDSALYLCASSPKEGAMETQYFGPGTRLLVL.

This clone came up once. V gene TRBV21-1 combines with J gene TRBJ2-7; TRBD1, the table's D call, was not compared with the DNA. TRBV21-1 is classified as a pseudogene. The CDR3 runs to 11 residues. This CDR3 is CASSTHHEQYF. The CDR3 nucleotides are TGTGCCAGCAGCACCCATCACGAGCAGTACTTC.

This clone was counted only a few times. The CDR3 DNA is TGTGCCAGCAGCTTGCCGACAGGATTTTACTATGGCTACACCTTC. This sequence encodes CASSLPTGFYYGYTF. The V gene is TRBV5-8, the J gene TRBJ1-2; tentatively, D is TRBD1 (6 bases). From germline, CDR1 is SGHTS and CDR2 YDEGEE. This CDR3 spans 15 amino acids. Trimming left V 1 base short and J 3 bases short, with 13 bases between.

The table lists this clone with a count of one. The rearrangement uses TRBV5-3 and TRBJ2-7; a possible D gene is TRBD2 (6 bases). TRBV5-3 is identified as an open reading frame with a role that is uncertain. The CDR3 covers 12 residues. Trimming pared 4 bases from V and 3 bases from J, leaving 8 bases between. CDR3: CARSGGFYEQYF. DNA of the CDR3: TGTGCCAGAAGCGGGGGGTTCTACGAGCAGTACTTC.

V usage is TRBV7-9 and J usage is TRBJ2-7, with 7 bases matching TRBD2. V dropped 4 bases and J dropped 2; count of bases not matched to a gene: 8. Germline assignment: CDR1 SEHNR and CDR2 FQNEAQ (reference sequence). The CDR3 has 15 amino acids. The CDR3 nucleotides are TGTGCCAGCAGCTCGGGACTAACCGATACCTACGAGCAGTACTTC. Its protein is CASSSGLTDTYEQYF.

This chain links TRBV6-2 or TRBV6-3 with TRBJ2-4; 7 bases are shared with TRBD1. Germline CDR1 MNHEY, CDR2 SVGEGT. The CDR3 has 18 residues. V lost 2 bases and J lost 6; bases outside the gene matches: 16. The CDR3 nucleotides are TGTGCCAGCAGTTACCGTCCCGGGACAGCCGTTCCCGGAAACATTCAGTACTTC. Translating it yields CASSYRPGTAVPGNIQYF.

The CDR3 protein is CASSLGRAPDTQYF. The CDR3 region has the DNA TGTGCCAGCAGCTTGGGGAGAGCCCCAGATACGCAGTATTTT. V usage is TRBV7-2 and J usage is TRBJ2-3; maybe TRBD2 (5 bases). Deletions cut 3 bases from V and 4 bases from J, with 11 bases between. This CDR3 is built from 14 residues. Germline V gene data show CDR1 as SGHTA and CDR2 as FQGNSA.

In its sample, this clone was seen once. The chain couples TRBV19 to TRBJ2-5, with TRBD2 matching over 15 bases. CDR3 length: 15 residues. The J segment lost 5 bases and the V segment lost 7 bases, leaving 5 bases of the junction unmatched. Per the germline V gene, CDR1 is LNHDA and CDR2 is SQIVND (reference sequence). The CDR3 sequence: CASTRTSGRVETQYF. The CDR3 nucleotides read TGTGCCAGTACCCGGACTAGCGGGAGGGTTGAGACCCAGTACTTC.

The chain links TRBV3-1 (or the pseudogene TRBV3-2) to TRBJ2-2; the match to TRBD1 covers 8 bases. The germline CDR1 and CDR2 sequences are LGHDT and YNNKEL (reference sequence). The V and J ends lost 7 bases and 2 bases, in that order; junction bases with no gene match: 15. This CDR3 has 18 amino acids. DNA of the CDR3: TGTGCCAGCACCTCATGGGCCAGGGGGCCGACCAACACCGGGGAGCTGTTTTTT. Protein: CASTSWARGPTNTGELFF.